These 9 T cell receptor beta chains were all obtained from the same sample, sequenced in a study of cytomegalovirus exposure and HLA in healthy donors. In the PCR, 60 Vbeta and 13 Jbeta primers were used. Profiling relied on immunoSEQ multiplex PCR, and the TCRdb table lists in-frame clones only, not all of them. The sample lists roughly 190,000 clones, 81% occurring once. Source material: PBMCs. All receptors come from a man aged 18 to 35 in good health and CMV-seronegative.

In DNA form, the CDR3 reads TGTGCCAGCAGTTCCACAGGGGGCCAGCAGTACTTC. It codes for CASSSTGGQQYF. The chain couples TRBV6-5 to TRBJ2-7; 9 nucleotides agree with TRBD1. This CDR3 is built from 12 residues. The ends lost 4 bases at V and 8 bases at J; junction bases unmatched: 3. Per germline, CDR1 MNHEY and CDR2 SVGAGI.

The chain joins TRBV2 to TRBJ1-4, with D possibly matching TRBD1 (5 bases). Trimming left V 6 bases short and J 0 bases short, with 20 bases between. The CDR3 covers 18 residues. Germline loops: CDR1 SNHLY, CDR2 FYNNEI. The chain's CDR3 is CASSELQHTGATNEKLFF. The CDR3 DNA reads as TGTGCCAGCAGCGAACTACAGCATACAGGAGCAACTAATGAAAAACTGTTTTTT.

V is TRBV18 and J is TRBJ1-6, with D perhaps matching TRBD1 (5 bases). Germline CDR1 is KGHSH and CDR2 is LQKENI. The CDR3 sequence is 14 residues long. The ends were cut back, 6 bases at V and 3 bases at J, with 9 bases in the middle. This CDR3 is CASSPRDYNSPLHF. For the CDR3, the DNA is TGTGCCAGCTCGCCCAGGGACTATAATTCACCCCTCCACTTT. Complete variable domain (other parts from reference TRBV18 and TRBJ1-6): NAGVMQNPRHLVRRRGQEARLRCSPMKGHSHVYWYRQLPEEGLKFMVYLQKENIIDESGMPKERFSAEFPKEGPSILRIQQVVRGDSAAYFCASSPRDYNSPLHFGNGTRLTVT.

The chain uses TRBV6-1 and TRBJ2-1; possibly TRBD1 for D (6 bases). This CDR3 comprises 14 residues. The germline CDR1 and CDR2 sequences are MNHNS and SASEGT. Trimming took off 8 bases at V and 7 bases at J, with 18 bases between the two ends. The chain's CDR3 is CASVVRGGWNEQFF. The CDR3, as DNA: TGTGCCAGCGTCGTCAGGGGTGGTTGGAATGAGCAGTTCTTC.

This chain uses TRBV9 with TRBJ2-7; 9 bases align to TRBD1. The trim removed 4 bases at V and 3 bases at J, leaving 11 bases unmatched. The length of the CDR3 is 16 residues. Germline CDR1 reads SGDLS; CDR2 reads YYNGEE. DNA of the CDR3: TGTGCCAGCAGCTTCACCGGGACAGGGCAGCTCTACGAGCAGTACTTC. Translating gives CASSFTGTGQLYEQYF.

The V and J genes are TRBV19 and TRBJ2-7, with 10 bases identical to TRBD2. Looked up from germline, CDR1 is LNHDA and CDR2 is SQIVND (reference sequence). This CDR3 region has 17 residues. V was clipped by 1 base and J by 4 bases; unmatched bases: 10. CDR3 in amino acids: CASSIGIAGGPLYEQYF. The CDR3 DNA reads TGTGCCAGTAGTATAGGTATAGCGGGGGGACCCCTGTACGAGCAGTACTTC.

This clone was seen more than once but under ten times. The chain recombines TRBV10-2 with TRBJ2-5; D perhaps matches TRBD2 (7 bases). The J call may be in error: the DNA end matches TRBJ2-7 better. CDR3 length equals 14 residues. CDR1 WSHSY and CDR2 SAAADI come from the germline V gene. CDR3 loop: CASRGRGTSYEQYF. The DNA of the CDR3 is TGCGCCAGCAGAGGGAGGGGGACCTCCTACGAGCAGTACTTC.

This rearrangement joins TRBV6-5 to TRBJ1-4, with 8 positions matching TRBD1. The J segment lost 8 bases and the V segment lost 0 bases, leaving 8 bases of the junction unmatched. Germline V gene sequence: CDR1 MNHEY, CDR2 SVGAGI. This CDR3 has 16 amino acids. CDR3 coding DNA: TGTGCCAGCAGTTACTCGATAGGACAGGGATTCGAAAAACTGTTTTTT. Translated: CASSYSIGQGFEKLFF.

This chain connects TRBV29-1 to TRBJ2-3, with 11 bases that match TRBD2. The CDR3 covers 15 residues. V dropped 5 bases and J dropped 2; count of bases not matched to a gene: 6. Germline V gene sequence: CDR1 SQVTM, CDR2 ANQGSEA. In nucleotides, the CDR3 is TGCAGCGTTTCACTAGCGGGGGCCCCCACAGATACGCAGTATTTT. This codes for CSVSLAGAPTDTQYF.